This passage covers 9 T cell receptor beta chains from one sample sequenced in a study of spatial heterogeneity in lung cancer. TCRdb re-analysed the 5' RACE reads in MiXCR, keeping a single row per CDR3 protein. This table has about 86,000 distinct CDR3 sequences, 10% to 15% appearing once. Stated time point: sample taken at primary tumor resection. No cells were sorted before sequencing. The whole RNA sequenced was extracted from tumor, nontumor lung or frozen PBMC. The sequencing here drew on PBMCs, taken at surgery. The receptors shown here come from a male donor with early-stage non-small cell lung cancer.

A few counts support this clonotype. The CDR3 here is CASSPGTGAGYTF. DNA for the CDR3: TGTGCCAGCTCACCAGGGACAGGGGCTGGCTACACCTTC. The chain employs TRBV18 and TRBJ1-2; 10 bases agree with TRBD1. The CDR3 sequence is 13 residues long. The V segment lost 2 bases and the J segment 7 bases; nucleotides outside the gene matches: 1. CDR1 KGHSH and CDR2 LQKENI come from the germline V gene.

This clonotype has only a few counts. V usage is TRBV19 and J usage is TRBJ2-7; maybe TRBD2 (5 bases). V was clipped by 6 bases and J by 0 bases, with 15 bases between them. Germline CDR1 reads LNHDA; CDR2 reads SQIVND (reference sequence). CDR3 length: 15 residues. The CDR3 reads CASSGLQSSSYEQYF. For the CDR3, the DNA is TGTGCCAGTAGCGGACTGCAGAGCTCCTCCTACGAGCAGTACTTC.

This clonotype came up many times. The rearrangement joins TRBV10-2 to TRBJ2-2; TRBD2 matches at 14 bases. J was trimmed by 4 bases and V by 7 bases; bases with no gene match: 11. The CDR3 is 18 amino acids. The germline CDR1 and CDR2 sequences are WSHSY and SAAADI. CDR3 residues: CASTIPTSGRAFTGELFF. The CDR3 bases are TGCGCCAGCACTATTCCGACTAGCGGGAGGGCATTCACCGGGGAGCTGTTTTTT.

This clonotype was seen a few times. CDR3 DNA sequence: TGTGCCAGCAGCCAAGGGCCAAGGGACTGGGCCTACAATGAGCAGTTCTTC. Its translation is CASSQGPRDWAYNEQFF. The V and J genes are TRBV3-1 and TRBJ2-1, with D perhaps matching TRBD2 (6 bases). The CDR3 sequence is 17 residues long. The germline CDR1 and CDR2 sequences are LGHDT and YNNKEL (reference sequence). With 1 base removed from V and 2 bases from J, the gap between germline ends came to 15 bases.

The chain is built from TRBV20-1 and TRBJ2-7; the match to TRBD1 covers 7 bases. The CDR3 is made up of 19 amino acids. Germline V gene sequence: CDR1 DFQATT, CDR2 SNEGSKA (reference sequence). V lost 0 bases and J lost 4; bases outside the gene matches: 21. The CDR3 coding sequence is TGCAGTGCTAGAGATAGCTTGGACAGGACCCCGCTTAGGCGATACGAGCAGTACTTC. It specifies CSARDSLDRTPLRRYEQYF.

This sequence joins TRBV12-3 or TRBV12-4 and TRBJ1-2; 8 bases line up with TRBD1. The CDR3 contains 14 residues. V was clipped by 2 bases and J by 8 bases; unmatched bases: 7. CDR3 nucleotides: TGTGCCAGCAGTTTATTTGAGACAGGGGACGGCTACACCTTC. Protein sequence: CASSLFETGDGYTF.

This chain links TRBV20-1 with TRBJ2-7, with D perhaps TRBD2 (5 bases). The V end lost 2 bases, the J end lost 2 bases, and 10 bases lay between the germline ends. Germline CDR1 and CDR2: DFQATT and SNEGSKA (reference sequence). CDR3 length equals 13 residues. In DNA, the CDR3 is TGCAGTGCTAGACCGAGCGGAACCTACGAGCAGTACTTC. It is translated as CSARPSGTYEQYF.

This chain joins TRBV25-1 and TRBJ1-4, with D hard to call. CDR3 length equals 15 residues. V was cut by 3 bases and J by 4 bases, with 12 bases left in between. Germline CDR1 is MGHDK and CDR2 is SYGVNS. The CDR3 DNA reads TGTGCCAGCAGTGAGGAGGGATACGGTAATGAAAAACTGTTTTTT. Its protein product is CASSEEGYGNEKLFF.

This clonotype was seen more than once but under ten times. This chain links TRBV29-1 with TRBJ1-1; 7 nucleotides align to TRBD1. CDR1 and CDR2 (germline): SQVTM, ANQGSEA. Trimming removed 6 bases from V and 1 base from J; junction bases left unmatched: 5. The CDR3 loop spans 13 amino acids. The CDR3 sequence: CSVADRWNTEAFF. The CDR3 DNA is TGCAGCGTCGCGGACAGGTGGAACACTGAAGCTTTCTTT.